The present TCR beta chain was sequenced within a study of OX40 agonist ivuxolimab in advanced cancers. Overall study context: Three patients, one with hepatocellular carcinoma and two with cutaneous melanoma, achieved partial responses. Overall study results and limits: Clonal expansion from baseline to week 6 occurred in both CD4+ and CD8+ T cells.

Details on this clone: Antigen unknown.

Assay: immunoSEQ multiplex PCR; the TCRdb copy retains only in-frame clones and omits some. The sample includes about 96,000 clones, about 90% of them seen just once. CDR3 length: 13 residues. Trimming removed 6 bases from V and 0 bases from J, with 12 bases in between. CDR1 and CDR2 from the germline V gene are SQVTM and ANQGSEA. Here the sequenced sample was CD4+ or CD8+ T cells sorted from blood, taken in a trial of the OX40 agonist ivuxolimab. The TCR originated in an adult with an advanced solid tumor such as melanoma, head and neck, liver or kidney cancer. The V gene is TRBV29-1, the J gene TRBJ2-7; D is perhaps TRBD1 or TRBD2 (5 bases each). CDR3 coding DNA: TGCAGCGTCCACGAGGGGAACTCCTACGAGCAGTACTTC. Its protein is CSVHEGNSYEQYF.